This T cell receptor (beta chain) comes out of a study of response to subunit inactivated influenza vaccine. TCRdb re-called the RT-PCR reads with MiXCR, one entry per CDR3 protein. The table includes roughly 500,000 distinct CDR3 sequences, under 30% detected once. From germline, CDR1 is MDHEN and CDR2 SYDVKM. V shed 9 bases, J shed 6 bases, and the junction held 16 bases outside the gene matches. This CDR3 spans 15 amino acids. These data were also reused for a study on T cells expressing NK-cell markers. That publication notes: UMIs accompanied the 5'RACE template switching by which TCR beta cDNA was made. Just one sequenced donor of eight was HCMV-seronegative, while seven were seropositive. These clonotypes also led the CD3+CD56-NKG2C+ fraction in a handful of donors. Whether expanded NKG2C+ T cell clones recognized HCMV stayed uncertain.

The specimen comprised CD4+ T cells sorted from PBMCs, sampled 12 days after vaccination. This receptor was identified in a man aged 50 or older who received an inactivated influenza vaccine. The V call is TRBV28, the J call TRBJ1-2, with 7 bases that match TRBD1. The CDR3 coding sequence is TGTGCCAGTGTCCCTATGTCCCGGGACAGAGATGGCTACACCTTC. It encodes CASVPMSRDRDGYTF.